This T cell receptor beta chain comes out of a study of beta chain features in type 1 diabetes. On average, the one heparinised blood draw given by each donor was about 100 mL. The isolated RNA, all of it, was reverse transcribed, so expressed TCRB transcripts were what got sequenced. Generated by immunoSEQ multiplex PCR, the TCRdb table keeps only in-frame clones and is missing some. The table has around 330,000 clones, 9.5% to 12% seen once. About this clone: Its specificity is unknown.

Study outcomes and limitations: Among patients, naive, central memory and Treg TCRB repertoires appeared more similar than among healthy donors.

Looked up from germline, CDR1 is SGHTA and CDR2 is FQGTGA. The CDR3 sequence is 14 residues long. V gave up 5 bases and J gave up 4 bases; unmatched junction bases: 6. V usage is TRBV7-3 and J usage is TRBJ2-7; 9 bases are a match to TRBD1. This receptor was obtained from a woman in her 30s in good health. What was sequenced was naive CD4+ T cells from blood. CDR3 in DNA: TGTGCCAGCAGCCTACAAGGACAGGGGTACGAGCAGTACTTC. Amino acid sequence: CASSLQGQGYEQYF.